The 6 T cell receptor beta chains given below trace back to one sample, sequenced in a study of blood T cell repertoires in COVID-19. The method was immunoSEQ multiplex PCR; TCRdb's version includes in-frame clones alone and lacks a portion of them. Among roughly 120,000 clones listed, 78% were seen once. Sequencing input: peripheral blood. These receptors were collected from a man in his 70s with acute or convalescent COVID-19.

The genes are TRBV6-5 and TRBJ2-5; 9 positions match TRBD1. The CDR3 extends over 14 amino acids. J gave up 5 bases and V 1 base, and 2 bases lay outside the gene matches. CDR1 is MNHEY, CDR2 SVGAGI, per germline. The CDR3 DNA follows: TGTGCCAGCAGTTACTGGACAGGGGTCGAGACCCAGTACTTC. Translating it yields CASSYWTGVETQYF.

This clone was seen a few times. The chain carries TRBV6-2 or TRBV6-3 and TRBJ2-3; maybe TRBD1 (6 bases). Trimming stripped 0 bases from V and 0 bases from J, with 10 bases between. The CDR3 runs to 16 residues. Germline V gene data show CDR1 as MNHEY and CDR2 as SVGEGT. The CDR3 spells CASSYSQGRSTDTQYF. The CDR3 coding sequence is TGTGCCAGCAGTTACTCGCAGGGGCGTAGCACAGATACGCAGTATTTT.

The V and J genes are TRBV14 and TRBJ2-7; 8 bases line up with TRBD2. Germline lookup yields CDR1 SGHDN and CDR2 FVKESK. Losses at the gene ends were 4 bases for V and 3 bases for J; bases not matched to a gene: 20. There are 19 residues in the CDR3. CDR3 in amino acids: CASSPLGQGPGGVGYEQYF. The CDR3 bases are TGTGCCAGCAGCCCCCTGGGGCAGGGGCCGGGGGGGGTTGGCTACGAGCAGTACTTC.

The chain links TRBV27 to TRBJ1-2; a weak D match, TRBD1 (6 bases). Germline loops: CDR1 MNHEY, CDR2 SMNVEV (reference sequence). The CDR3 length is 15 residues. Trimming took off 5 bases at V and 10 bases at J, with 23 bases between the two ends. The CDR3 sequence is CASSLSRDKVKVYTF. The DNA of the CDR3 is TGTGCCAGCAGTCTCAGCCGGGACAAGGTCAAGGTCTACACCTTC.

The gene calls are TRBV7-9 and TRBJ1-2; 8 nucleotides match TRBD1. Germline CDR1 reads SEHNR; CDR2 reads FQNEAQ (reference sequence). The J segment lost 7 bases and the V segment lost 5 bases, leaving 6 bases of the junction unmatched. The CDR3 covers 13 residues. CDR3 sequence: CASSDQGARGYTF. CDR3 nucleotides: TGTGCCAGCAGCGACCAGGGGGCGCGTGGCTACACCTTC.

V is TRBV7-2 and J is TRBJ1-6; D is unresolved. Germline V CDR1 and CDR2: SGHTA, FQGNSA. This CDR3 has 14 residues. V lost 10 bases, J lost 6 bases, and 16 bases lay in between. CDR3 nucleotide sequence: TGTGCCATCGGGGTAGGGCTGTTTAATTCACCCCTCCACTTT. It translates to CAIGVGLFNSPLHF.